One and the same sample provided the 14 T cell receptor beta chains below, sequenced in a study of chronic HIV infection and antiretroviral therapy. Each CDR3 protein is one row after TCRdb ran MiXCR on the 5' RACE reads. Here the sample spans 40,000 or so distinct CDR3 sequences, 7.5% to 9% being singletons. Material: peripheral blood. These receptors were obtained from an adult who had HIV and had not received antiretroviral therapy, or was an uninfected healthy control (not recorded which).

This clonotype appeared a few times. The chain combines TRBV28 with TRBJ2-2; D gene unclear. This CDR3 contains 15 residues. The ends were cut back, 3 bases at V and 3 bases at J, with 11 bases in the middle. Germline V gene sequence: CDR1 MDHEN, CDR2 SYDVKM. In nucleotides, the CDR3 is TGTGCCAGCAGTTTCCAGAATGAGGACACCGGGGAGCTGTTTTTT. Its translation: CASSFQNEDTGELFF. The full variable domain, in which reference TRBV28 and TRBJ2-2 provide the parts outside the CDR3, is DVKVTQSSRYLVKRTGEKVFLECVQDMDHENMFWYRQDPGLGLRLIYFSYDVKMKEKGDIPEGYSVSREKKERFSLILESASTNQTSMYLCASSFQNEDTGELFFGEGSRLTVL.

This clonotype appeared a few times. The chain's CDR3 is CASSLDRVNQPQHF. The CDR3 nucleotides are TGTGCCAGCAGCTTAGACAGAGTCAATCAGCCCCAGCATTTT. The J gene is TRBJ1-5, the V gene TRBV28, with a tentative D call TRBD1 (5 bases). V lost 6 bases to trimming and J lost 3 bases, with 12 bases between them. Germline assignment: CDR1 MDHEN and CDR2 SYDVKM. This CDR3 comprises 14 residues.

This clonotype has a handful of counts. J is TRBJ2-6 and V is TRBV7-2, with 7 bases identical to TRBD1. Trimming at V came to 3 bases and at J to 2 bases, leaving 10 bases not matched to a gene. CDR1 is SGHTA, CDR2 FQGNSA, per germline. The CDR3 is made up of 18 amino acids. The CDR3 spells CASSLKRQGVPGANVLTF. CDR3 nucleotides: TGTGCCAGCAGCTTGAAGAGGCAGGGGGTCCCTGGGGCCAACGTCCTGACTTTC.

The chain employs TRBV7-9 and TRBJ2-1; TRBD2 matches 8 bases. Germline V gene data show CDR1 as SEHNR and CDR2 as FQNEAQ (reference sequence). V lost 4 bases to trimming and J lost 8 bases; unmatched junction nucleotides: 19. The CDR3 consists of 18 residues. CDR3 bases: TGTGCCAGCAGCTCCCGAGGGGGAGGGAGTAGCGGGAAGGATGAGCAGTTCTTC. Encoded protein: CASSSRGGGSSGKDEQFF.

There are many counts of this clonotype. The V gene is TRBV28, the J gene TRBJ2-3, with 10 bases identical to TRBD2. Trimming removed 7 bases from V and 4 bases from J; junction bases left unmatched: 17. Germline CDR1 and CDR2: MDHEN and SYDVKM. The CDR3 contains 18 residues. CDR3: CASNPRGTELAGPDTQYF. The CDR3, as DNA: TGTGCCAGCAACCCCAGGGGAACGGAACTAGCGGGACCAGATACGCAGTATTTT.

This clonotype showed up many times. This chain joins TRBV2 and TRBJ2-7, with TRBD2 as a possible D gene (6 bases). Trimming removed 0 bases from V and 4 bases from J, with 16 bases in between. This CDR3 comprises 16 residues. Germline CDR1 is SNHLY and CDR2 is FYNNEI. CDR3 bases: TGTGCCAGCAGTGAAGCGCGGCTAGCGTATACTTACGAGCAGTACTTC. This encodes CASSEARLAYTYEQYF. The full variable domain, with the rest looked up from reference TRBV2 and TRBJ2-7, is EPEVTQTPSHQVTQMGQEVILRCVPISNHLYFYWYRQILGQKVEFLVSFYNNEISEKSEIFDDQFSVERPDGSNFTLKIRSTKLEDSAMYFCASSEARLAYTYEQYFGPGTRLTVT.

On this clonotype: At one end the junction does not follow the germline gene, possibly because of a read error. The V gene is TRBV6-5, the J gene TRBJ1-1; D uncertain. The CDR3 runs to 15 residues. Germline V gene lookup returns CDR1 MNHEY and CDR2 SVGAGI. The CDR3 spells CASSYGEGVNTETFF. The CDR3 DNA reads as TGTGCCAGCAGTTACGGTGAGGGCGTGAACACTGAAACTTTCTTT.

This clonotype was counted at least ten times. This sequence joins TRBV2 and TRBJ2-4; no reliable D call. In germline, CDR1 is SNHLY, CDR2 FYNNEI. The germline V and J ends were trimmed by 2 bases and 10 bases, with 12 bases remaining between them. The length of the CDR3 is 13 residues. The CDR3 is CASSEQIFGIQYF. The CDR3 DNA reads TGTGCCAGCAGTGAACAGATCTTCGGGATTCAGTACTTC.

About this clonotype: This clone may be a read error of a much larger clone one base away. This rearrangement joins TRBV20-1 to TRBJ2-7, with D maybe TRBD1 (5 bases). Germline CDR1 and CDR2: DFQATT and SNEGSKA (reference sequence). V gave up 5 bases and J gave up 5 bases, with 13 bases separating them. CDR3 length: 12 amino acids. The chain's CDR3 is CSAEDSTHEQYF. In DNA form, the CDR3 reads TGCAGTGCTGAAGACAGTACCCACGAGCAGTACTTC.

Only a few counts were recorded for this clonotype. The chain employs TRBV24-1 and TRBJ1-5, with D unclear. Germline lookup yields CDR1 KGHDR and CDR2 SFDVKD. V lost 9 bases, J lost 3 bases, and 11 bases lay in between. The CDR3 has 13 amino acids. For the CDR3, the DNA is TGTGCCACCCTTAACGGGAACAATCAGCCCCAGCATTTT. This translates into CATLNGNNQPQHF.

This clonotype has more than one count but fewer than ten. CDR3 bases: TGCAGCGGGCGACTAGCGGTCTACAATGAGCAGTTCTTC. Protein: CSGRLAVYNEQFF. The genes are TRBV29-1 and TRBJ2-1; 9 bases match TRBD2. The trim removed 7 bases at V and 3 bases at J, leaving 4 bases unmatched. Germline V CDR1 and CDR2: SQVTM, ANQGSEA. There are 13 residues in the CDR3.

This clonotype showed up many times. The rearrangement joins TRBV2 to TRBJ2-7, with 7 positions matching TRBD2. This CDR3 is 14 amino acids long. Unmatched junction bases numbered 3, after V lost 1 base and J lost 3 bases. Germline CDR1 and CDR2: SNHLY and FYNNEI. The CDR3 reads CASSEVASGYEQYF. The CDR3 DNA reads as TGTGCCAGCAGTGAAGTTGCTAGCGGCTACGAGCAGTACTTC.

In this sample, this clonotype turned up a few times. The chain links TRBV7-9 to TRBJ2-6; D uncertain. Trimming left V 2 bases short and J 0 bases short, with 5 bases between. This CDR3 has 15 amino acids. Germline V gene data show CDR1 as SEHNR and CDR2 as FQNEAQ (reference sequence). The CDR3 DNA sequence: TGTGCCAGCAGCTTACAAGTCTCTGGGGCCAACGTCCTGACTTTC. Protein: CASSLQVSGANVLTF.

In its sample, this clonotype was seen a few times. The genes are TRBV20-1 and TRBJ2-1; D not resolved. CDR1 and CDR2 (germline): DFQATT, SNEGSKA (reference sequence). CDR3 size: 13 residues. V dropped 1 base and J dropped 6 bases, with 10 bases sitting between them. The CDR3 DNA reads as TGCAGTGCTAGAGTTTTCCCAGGCAATGAGCAGTTCTTC. It specifies CSARVFPGNEQFF.